These 19 T cell receptor beta chains were sequenced from one sample in a study of cytomegalovirus exposure and HLA in healthy donors. In the PCR, 60 Vbeta and 13 Jbeta primers were used. Clones were read by immunoSEQ multiplex PCR, and TCRdb kept only the in-frame ones, dropping some. The top ten hold 2% to 2.5% of the sample, which has under 95,000 clones, 6.5% to 8% seen once. Sequences were obtained from PBMCs. These receptors came from a man aged 50-59 years in good health and CMV-seronegative.

This sequence joins TRBV18 and TRBJ2-5, with D hard to call. Germline V lookup: CDR1 KGHSH, CDR2 LQKENI. CDR3 length equals 13 residues. V was pared by 0 bases and J by 5 bases, with 7 bases between. The CDR3 sequence is CASSPPRRETQYF. The DNA of the CDR3 is TGTGCCAGCTCACCACCACGGCGGGAGACCCAGTACTTC.

A few counts support this clone. The chain is built from TRBV6-1 and TRBJ1-5; 7 bases match TRBD1. The V and J ends lost 7 bases and 3 bases, in that order; junction bases with no gene match: 9. This CDR3 is 15 amino acids long. CDR1 is MNHNS and CDR2 is SASEGT in the germline V gene. The CDR3 is CASTTRTGYNQPQHF. The CDR3 nucleotides read TGTGCCAGCACCACCCGGACAGGATACAATCAGCCCCAGCATTTT.

This clone was seen more than once but under ten times. The chain uses TRBV28 and TRBJ1-5; a weak D match, TRBD1 (5 bases). Trimming cost V 6 bases and J 7 bases, with 16 bases left between them. Germline V CDR1 and CDR2: MDHEN, SYDVKM. This CDR3 contains 14 residues. The CDR3 DNA reads as TGTGCCAGCAGACCCGGGGGGGGAGGACAGCCCCAGCATTTT. Translating gives CASRPGGGGQPQHF.

The rearrangement links TRBV30 to TRBJ2-3; 8 bases map to TRBD2. V was pared by 3 bases and J by 3 bases, with 5 bases of the junction left unmatched. Germline V lookup: CDR1 GTSNPN, CDR2 SVGIG (reference sequence). The CDR3 loop spans 14 amino acids. The CDR3 reads CAWSSGRTTDTQYF. The CDR3 DNA is TGTGCCTGGAGCAGCGGGAGAACTACAGATACGCAGTATTTT.

The sample holds a few counts of this clone. The gene calls are TRBV6-6 and TRBJ2-1; maybe TRBD2 (5 bases). V lost 5 bases to trimming and J lost 8 bases, with 7 bases between them. This CDR3 contains 11 residues. Germline V CDR1 and CDR2: MNHNY, SVGAGI (reference sequence). For the CDR3, the DNA is TGTGCCAGCAGTCCTAGCCATGAGCAGTTCTTC. Translation gives CASSPSHEQFF.

This clone has only a few counts. CDR3 in amino acids: CASSLDNSGNTIYF. The CDR3 DNA is TGTGCCAGCAGCCTGGACAACTCTGGAAACACCATATATTTT. V gene TRBV4-2 combines with J gene TRBJ1-3; maybe TRBD1 (5 bases). V was pared by 4 bases and J by 0 bases, with 7 bases between. Germline V gives CDR1 LGHNA, CDR2 YNFKEQ. The CDR3 runs 14 residues.

The table lists this clone with a few counts. J is TRBJ2-2 and V is TRBV28; TRBD1 matches at 12 bases. The V and J ends lost 6 bases and 7 bases, in that order; junction bases with no gene match: 9. Germline CDR1 MDHEN, CDR2 SYDVKM. The CDR3 is 16 amino acids. The CDR3 DNA reads TGTGCCAGCAGGGAGCCGGGACAGGGGGCTAACGGGGAGCTGTTTTTT. Protein product: CASREPGQGANGELFF.

This sequence joins TRBV18 and TRBJ2-5, with D maybe TRBD2 (5 bases). V lost 8 bases to trimming and J lost 5 bases, with 18 bases between them. Germline V gives CDR1 KGHSH, CDR2 LQKENI. CDR3 length: 14 amino acids. In DNA form, the CDR3 reads TGTGCCAGCACCCCGGGGTCCCTCGGGGAGACCCAGTACTTC. Protein sequence: CASTPGSLGETQYF. The full variable domain, its missing parts supplied by reference TRBV18 and TRBJ2-5, is NAGVMQNPRHLVRRRGQEARLRCSPMKGHSHVYWYRQLPEEGLKFMVYLQKENIIDESGMPKERFSAEFPKEGPSILRIQQVVRGDSAAYFCASTPGSLGETQYFGPGTRLLVL.

The rearrangement uses TRBV21-1 and TRBJ2-7; the D call of TRBD1 is as the table states it, not checked on the DNA. TRBV21-1 is labeled a pseudogene. CDR3 length: 17 amino acids. This chain's CDR3 is CASSKVQVRQGPYEQYF. CDR3 in DNA: TGTGCCAGCAGCAAAGTCCAGGTAAGGCAGGGCCCCTACGAGCAGTACTTC.

The chain couples TRBV7-9 to TRBJ1-2; the D gene is possibly TRBD1 (6 bases). Germline values: CDR1 SEHNR, CDR2 FQNEAQ (reference sequence). The V gene lost 3 bases and the J gene lost 8 bases, with 13 bases spanning the gap. The CDR3 length is 13 residues. Here the CDR3 DNA reads TGTGCCAGCAGCTTGGGGGGGCAGGGAGGCTACACCTTC. The encoded protein is CASSLGGQGGYTF.

This clone was recorded a few times. The V gene is TRBV19, the J gene TRBJ1-1; 7 bases line up with TRBD1. The V gene's germline CDR1 is LNHDA and CDR2 SQIVND (reference sequence). The CDR3 contains 14 residues. V dropped 5 bases and J dropped 5; count of bases not matched to a gene: 8. The CDR3 loop reads CASSAEGAWTEAFF. CDR3 bases: TGTGCCAGTAGTGCTGAGGGGGCTTGGACTGAAGCTTTCTTT.

In its sample, this clone was seen a few times. This chain connects TRBV7-3 to TRBJ1-1, with no clear D. This CDR3 contains 13 residues. V was shortened by 4 bases and J by 2 bases, with 8 bases between the two germline ends. The germline CDR1 and CDR2 sequences are SGHTA and FQGTGA. The CDR3 nucleotides read TGTGCCAGCAGCTCCAGGCCCAACACTGAAGCTTTCTTT. Protein: CASSSRPNTEAFF.

This clone was found a few times. The genes are TRBV18 and TRBJ1-5; no reliable D call. Germline V lookup: CDR1 KGHSH, CDR2 LQKENI. The ends were cut back, 1 base at V and 4 bases at J, with 8 bases in the middle. The CDR3 runs to 14 residues. The CDR3 sequence: CASSPRAENQPQHF. The CDR3, as DNA: TGTGCCAGCTCACCACGTGCGGAGAATCAGCCCCAGCATTTT.

This clone has more than one count but fewer than ten. The gene calls are TRBV28 and TRBJ2-7; D unclear. Germline V gene sequence: CDR1 MDHEN, CDR2 SYDVKM. The CDR3 has 15 amino acids. Trimming took 5 bases from V and 3 from J, leaving 17 bases between them. The CDR3 bases are TGTGCCAGCAGTCCCGAGACACTTTTGAACTACGAGCAGTACTTC. Its protein product is CASSPETLLNYEQYF. The full variable domain, rest sourced from reference TRBV28 and TRBJ2-7, is DVKVTQSSRYLVKRTGEKVFLECVQDMDHENMFWYRQDPGLGLRLIYFSYDVKMKEKGDIPEGYSVSREKKERFSLILESASTNQTSMYLCASSPETLLNYEQYFGPGTRLTVT.

V gene TRBV15 combines with J gene TRBJ2-3; D is unresolved. Trimming stripped 0 bases from V and 4 bases from J, with 8 bases between. The germline CDR1 and CDR2 sequences are LNHNV and YYDKDF (reference sequence). The length of the CDR3 is 14 residues. DNA of the CDR3: TGTGCCACCAGCAGAGATAAGCTAGCAGATACGCAGTATTTT. This encodes CATSRDKLADTQYF.

The chain joins TRBV15 to TRBJ2-3; TRBD1 aligns across 12 bases. V shed 4 bases and J 5 bases; nucleotides not matched to a gene: 4. Germline V lookup: CDR1 LNHNV, CDR2 YYDKDF (reference sequence). CDR3 length: 15 residues. Here the CDR3 reads CATSKGTGGEDTQYF. CDR3 DNA sequence: TGTGCCACCAGCAAAGGGACAGGGGGCGAAGATACGCAGTATTTT.

This clone was seen a handful of times. This chain joins TRBV19 and TRBJ1-1, with D maybe TRBD1 (6 bases). Trimming removed 5 bases from V and 3 bases from J, with 10 bases in between. In germline, CDR1 is LNHDA, CDR2 SQIVND (reference sequence). The CDR3 covers 13 residues. For the CDR3, the DNA is TGTGCCAGTAGTTTTACAGGGTACACTGAAGCTTTCTTT. It yields the protein CASSFTGYTEAFF. The full variable domain, rest sourced from reference TRBV19 and TRBJ1-1, is DGGITQSPKYLFRKEGQNVTLSCEQNLNHDAMYWYRQDPGQGLRLIYYSQIVNDFQKGDIAEGYSVSREKKESFPLTVTSAQKNPTAFYLCASSFTGYTEAFFGQGTRLTVV.

V usage is TRBV25-1 and J usage is TRBJ1-1, with D possibly TRBD1 on 6 matching bases. V dropped 5 bases and J dropped 2 bases, with 15 bases sitting between them. Per the germline V gene, CDR1 is MGHDK and CDR2 is SYGVNS. CDR3 length: 15 residues. The CDR3 bases are TGTGCCAGCAGTTTTCTCGGGACATCTAACACTGAAGCTTTCTTT. Encoded protein: CASSFLGTSNTEAFF.

The sample holds a few counts of this clone. The gene calls are TRBV27 and TRBJ1-5, with D perhaps TRBD1 (6 bases). The length of the CDR3 is 15 residues. The V and J ends lost 1 base and 0 bases respectively, with 7 bases between them. The germline CDR1 and CDR2 sequences are MNHEY and SMNVEV (reference sequence). The DNA for the CDR3 is TGTGCCAGCAGTTTATTGGGGGCTAGCAATCAGCCCCAGCATTTT. Its protein product is CASSLLGASNQPQHF.